Listed here are 8 T cell receptor beta chains from one sample, sequenced in a study of shared clonotypes between healthy human individuals. Measured with immunoSEQ multiplex PCR; TCRdb has only the in-frame clones, and not every one. Seen here are roughly 1,500,000 clones, approximately 98% observed once, and the top ten hold about 0.45%. The source material was naive CD4+ T cells sorted from blood. Subset noted: CD45RA+ positively selected. The receptors here all came from a man between 25 and 39 years old in good health.

This sequence joins TRBV7-2 and TRBJ2-1; no clear D gene. Germline V gives CDR1 SGHTA, CDR2 FQGNSA. Trimming stripped 5 bases from V and 8 bases from J, with 10 bases between. CDR3 length equals 12 residues. The CDR3 bases are TGTGCCAGCAGCCCCCGAGGCTATGAGCAGTTCTTC. Amino acid sequence: CASSPRGYEQFF.

The chain recombines TRBV4-3 with TRBJ2-7; D gene unclear. Germline V lookup: CDR1 LGHNA, CDR2 YSLEER. CDR3 size: 16 residues. V dropped 2 bases and J dropped 4 bases, with 18 bases sitting between them. CDR3 protein: CASSQRTNQFGYEQYF. As DNA, the CDR3 is TGCGCCAGCAGCCAAAGGACCAACCAGTTCGGTTACGAGCAGTACTTC.

The gene calls are TRBV9 and TRBJ1-5; D is uncertain. The CDR3 covers 14 residues. The germline V gene encodes CDR1 SGDLS and CDR2 YYNGEE. Trimming removed 2 bases at V and 6 bases at J, with 12 bases between. The CDR3 DNA follows: TGTGCCAGCAGCGTGACCGGGTTGGGTCAGCCCCAGCATTTT. This translates into CASSVTGLGQPQHF.

The V call is TRBV29-1, the J call TRBJ2-7; possibly TRBD1 for D (5 bases). Germline CDR1 and CDR2: SQVTM and ANQGSEA. V was pared by 4 bases and J by 1 base, with 14 bases between. The CDR3 has 14 amino acids. CDR3 sequence: CSVVRGLSSYEQYF. CDR3 coding DNA: TGCAGCGTTGTAAGGGGCCTAAGTTCCTACGAGCAGTACTTC.

The gene calls are TRBV6-5 and TRBJ1-2, with no clear D. Germline assignment: CDR1 MNHEY and CDR2 SVGAGI. The V gene lost 7 bases and the J gene lost 4 bases, with 7 bases spanning the gap. The length of the CDR3 is 11 residues. The CDR3, as DNA: TGTGCCAGCACAGACGGCTATGGCTACACCTTC. It codes for CASTDGYGYTF.

The chain links TRBV7-3 to TRBJ2-2, with D perhaps matching TRBD2 (5 bases). V lost 8 bases and J lost 2, with 12 bases in between. The CDR3 loop spans 14 amino acids. Germline CDR1 SGHTA, CDR2 FQGTGA. The CDR3 region has the DNA TGTGCCAGCGAACGAGCGGCTAACACCGGGGAGCTGTTTTTT. This encodes CASERAANTGELFF. The complete variable domain, with remaining parts taken from reference TRBV7-3 and TRBJ2-2, reads GAGVSQTPSNKVTEKGKYVELRCDPISGHTALYWYRQSLGQGPEFLIYFQGTGAADDSGLPNDRFFAVRPEGSVSTLKIQRTERGDSAVYLCASERAANTGELFFGEGSRLTVL.

In the case of this clone: The sample holds other DNA sequences that translate to the same CDR3. This chain joins TRBV4-3 and TRBJ1-1; D gene uncertain. V lost 0 bases and J 1 base, leaving 6 bases between the germline ends. The CDR3 is 14 amino acids. Germline lookup yields CDR1 LGHNA and CDR2 YSLEER. The CDR3 DNA follows: TGCGCCAGCAGCCAAGATCGAGCGAACACTGAAGCTTTCTTT. As protein: CASSQDRANTEAFF.

This clone was detected once. V gene TRBV30 combines with J gene TRBJ2-5; 8 bases match TRBD1. Germline trimming cut 4 bases from V and 4 bases from J; bases unmatched to any gene: 8. CDR3 size: 14 residues. Germline CDR1 GTSNPN, CDR2 SVGIG (reference sequence). The CDR3 coding sequence is TGTGCCTGGACACCCAGGGGGCGCCCAGAGACCCAGTACTTC. Its translation is CAWTPRGRPETQYF.